This TCR beta chain appears in the sequencing data of a study of T cells generated in artificial thymic organoids (dated by TCRdb to 2016 to 2017). General notes on the study: In some experiments, thymic T cells were further FACS-purified to deplete CD4 immature single positive or double positive precursors. The study compared the TCR alpha and beta CDR3 repertoires of CD8 single positive T cells derived from in vitro artificial thymic organoids against those of naive CD8 T cells from thymus and peripheral blood. The displayed repertoire sequencing data were described as being representative of three independent experiments. The investigation overall reported the following: The TCR clonotype diversity of organoid-derived CD8 single positive T cells was physiological and comparable to that of naive CD8 T cells from thymus and blood.

Enrichment of primary CD8+ T cells was done with magnetic beads from the Miltenyi CD8+ T cell Isolation Kit. Organoid and thymic CD3+TCRalphabeta+CD8 single positive T cells were FACS sorted before RNA extraction. For each sample, the RNeasy Micro kit was used to purify total RNA from about 40,000 to 200,000 sorted cells, and RNA quality was checked on an Agilent RNA 6000 Nano chip. To release thymocytes, the researchers dissected thymic fragments, broke them apart by pipetting, and passed the material through a 70 um strainer. By sample share, this clonotype is medium-sized (0.01 to 0.1%). Its antigen is currently not known. Base qualities were left out, and no much larger clone turns up one base away. TCRalpha and TCRbeta libraries were amplified separately by semi-nested PCR with Advantage 2 and reverse primers in the TRAC or TRBC constant regions. First-strand cDNA synthesis used between roughly 3 and 500 ng of total RNA. TCR cDNA libraries were generated by 5'-RACE using the SMARTer PCR cDNA Synthesis kit, with a poly-dT primer employed for first-strand synthesis. Semi-nested constant-region reverse primers carried 5-nucleotide sample-specific barcodes, and products were cleaned with the Zymo DNA Clean and Concentrator-5 kit. Up to ten barcoded samples were pooled, ligated to Illumina adaptors and sequenced on an Illumina MiSeq as 2 x 150 bp paired-end reads. Per the source publication's procedure: Demultiplexed reads were aligned using BLAT against a custom library containing all human TRAV, TRAJ, TRBV, TRBD and TRBJ combinations from IMGT. The best BLAT hits were picked using pslCDnaFilter (-maxAligns=1, -ignoreIntrons), and custom Perl scripts were used to calculate clonotype frequencies. The raw public reads went through TCRdb reprocessing: fastp at Q25, MiXCR clone calling, in-frame beta chains kept. Each CDR3 protein appears once, grouped with its most common genes and DNA. These V and J calls rely on TCRdb rather than the paper's analysis. Counted in this sample were about 8,500 distinct CDR3 sequences; 18% of them appeared once. The leading ten clones occupy about 1.5% of the sample.

Inclusive of the bounding cysteine and phenylalanine, the CDR3 is 15 residues long. Just CDR3 DNA is preserved here, 45 bases in frame from base 1. The trim is 5 bases for V and 4 bases for J, with a gap of 15 bases between the germline ends. This chain joins TRBV12-3 or TRBV12-4 to TRBJ1-5; the D gene cannot be named for sure. Input material: naive CD8+ T cells from the thymus. The cell subset or site label of this sample denotes: CD3+TCRalphabeta+CD8SP T cells; for blood, CD45RO-CCR7+ naive CD8+ T cells. The receptor comes from a human donor who gave cord blood stem cells for thymic organoid culture, a cardiac surgery patient who gave postnatal thymus, or a blood donor (not recorded which). The DNA sequence is given as TGTGCCAGCAGTCACGGAGTGACCTCTAATCAGCCCCAGCATTTT. Translation gives CASSHGVTSNQPQHF.